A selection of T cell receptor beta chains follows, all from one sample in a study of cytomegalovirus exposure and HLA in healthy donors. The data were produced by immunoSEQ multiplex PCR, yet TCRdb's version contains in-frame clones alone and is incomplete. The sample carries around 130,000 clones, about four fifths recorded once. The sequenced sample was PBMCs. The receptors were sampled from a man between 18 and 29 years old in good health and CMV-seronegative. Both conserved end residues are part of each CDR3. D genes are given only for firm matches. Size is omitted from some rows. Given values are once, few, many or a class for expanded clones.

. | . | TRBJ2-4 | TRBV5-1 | TGCGCCAGCTCGAGTGGAGTTGGCATTCAGTACTTC | CASSSGVGIQYF
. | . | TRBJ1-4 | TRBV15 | TGTGCCACCCAGGAGGGGCCAGTTAATGAAAAACTGTTTTTT | CATQEGPVNEKLFF
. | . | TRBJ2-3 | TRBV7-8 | TGTGCCAGCAGCCGACGGGGGTATTCTAGCACAGATACGCAGTACTTT | CASSRRGYSSTDTQYF
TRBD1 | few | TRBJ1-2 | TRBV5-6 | TGTGCCAGCAGCTTCGGGACAGTCGTTTATGGCTACACCTTC | CASSFGTVVYGYTF
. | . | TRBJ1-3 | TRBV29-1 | TGCAGCGTTGTAGCGGGCTCTGGAAACACCATATATTTT | CSVVAGSGNTIYF
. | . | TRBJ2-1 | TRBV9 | TGTGCCAGCAGCGTAACCCAGCGAGTTTCCTCCTACAATGAGCAGTTCTTC | CASSVTQRVSSYNEQFF
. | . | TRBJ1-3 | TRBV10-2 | TGCGCCAGCAGTGAGGTCCCAGGGTCCGTCGATGGAAACACCATATATTTT | CASSEVPGSVDGNTIYF
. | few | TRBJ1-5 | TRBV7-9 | TGTGCCAGCAGCCCCGAATTAGAACGTCAGCCCCAGCATTTT | CASSPELERQPQHF
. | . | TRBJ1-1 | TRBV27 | TGTGCCAGCAGCACGGAGGTGAACACTGAAGCTTTCTTT | CASSTEVNTEAFF
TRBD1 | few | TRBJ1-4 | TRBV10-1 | TGCGCCAGCAGTGAGACAGGGGGTGAAAAACTGTTTTTT | CASSETGGEKLFF
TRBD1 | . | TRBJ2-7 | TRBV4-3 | TGCGCCAGCAGCCAAGTCCGCGGGTGGGACAGGGGGCACGAGCAGTACTTC | CASSQVRGWDRGHEQYF
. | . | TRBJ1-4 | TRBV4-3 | TGCGCCAGCAGCCAAGATTTTGAGGGGAGGGCTAATGAAAAACTGTTTTTT | CASSQDFEGRANEKLFF
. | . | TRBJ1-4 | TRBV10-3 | TGTGCCATCAGTGAGTTTGAGGGTTCGACTAATGAAAAACTGTTTTTT | CAISEFEGSTNEKLFF
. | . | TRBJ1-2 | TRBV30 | TGTGCCCAAGAAATGGGCGCTAAATATGGCTACACCTTC | CAQEMGAKYGYTF
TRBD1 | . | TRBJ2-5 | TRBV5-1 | TGCGCCAGCAGCTCCAGGGGGTGGGAGACCCAGTACTTC | CASSSRGWETQYF
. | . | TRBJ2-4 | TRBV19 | TGTGCCAGTCAGGAGGGAACCAAAAACATTCAGTACTTC | CASQEGTKNIQYF
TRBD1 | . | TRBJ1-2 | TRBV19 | TGTGCCAGTAGTACGGGACAGGGGATCTATGGCTACACCTTC | CASSTGQGIYGYTF
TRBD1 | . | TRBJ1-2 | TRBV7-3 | TGTGCCAGCAGCTTAACGGGGACAGGGGAAAACTATGGCTACACCTTC | CASSLTGTGENYGYTF
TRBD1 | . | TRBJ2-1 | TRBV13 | TGTGCCAGCAGCCCGCCCCGGGACAGGGGCCCCAATGAGCAGTTCTTC | CASSPPRDRGPNEQFF
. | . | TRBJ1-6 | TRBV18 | TGTGCCAGCTACGAGTCTCAGGATTCACCCCTCCACTTT | CASYESQDSPLHF
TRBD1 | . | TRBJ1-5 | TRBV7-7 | TGTGCTAGCAGCACGGGGACAGATAGCAATCAGCCCCAGCATTTT | CASSTGTDSNQPQHF
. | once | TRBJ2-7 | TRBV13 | TGTGCCAGCAGCTTAGGCCGGGGGTACGAGCAGTACTTC | CASSLGRGYEQYF
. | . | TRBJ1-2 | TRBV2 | TGTGCCAGCAGTACTGTGGTAGGCTACACCTTC | CASSTVVGYTF
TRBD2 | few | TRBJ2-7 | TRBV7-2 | TGTGCCAGCAGCTCCGCTAGCGGGGTCGAGCAGTACTTC | CASSSASGVEQYF
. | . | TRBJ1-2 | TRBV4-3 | TGCGCCAGCAGCCAAGATTTTGATGAGCTAAACTATGGCTACACCTTC | CASSQDFDELNYGYTF
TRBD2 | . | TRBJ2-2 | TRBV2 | TGTGCCAGCAGTGCGCACCTAGCGGGGGGGTCAGCCGGGGAGCTGTTTTTT | CASSAHLAGGSAGELFF
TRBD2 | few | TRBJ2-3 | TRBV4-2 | TGTGCCAGCAGCCAGCAGGGGGGACTAGCGGGGGCCAGCACAGATACGCAGTATTTT | CASSQQGGLAGASTDTQYF
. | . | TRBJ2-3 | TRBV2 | TGTGCCAGCAGTGTAACCTGGAGGGACACAGATACGCAGTATTTT | CASSVTWRDTDTQYF